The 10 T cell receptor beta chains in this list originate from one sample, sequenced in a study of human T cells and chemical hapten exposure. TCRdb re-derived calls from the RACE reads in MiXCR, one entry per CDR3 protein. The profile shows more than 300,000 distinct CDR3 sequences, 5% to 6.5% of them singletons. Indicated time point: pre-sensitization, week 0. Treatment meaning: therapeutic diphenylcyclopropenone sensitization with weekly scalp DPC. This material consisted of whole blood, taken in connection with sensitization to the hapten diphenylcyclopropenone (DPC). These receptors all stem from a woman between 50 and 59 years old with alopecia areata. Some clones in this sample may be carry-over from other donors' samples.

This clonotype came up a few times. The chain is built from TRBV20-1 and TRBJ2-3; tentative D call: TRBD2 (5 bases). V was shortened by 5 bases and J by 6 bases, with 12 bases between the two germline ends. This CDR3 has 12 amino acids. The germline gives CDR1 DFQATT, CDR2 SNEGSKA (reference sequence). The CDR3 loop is CSAGYSVDTQYF. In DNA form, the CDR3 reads TGCAGTGCTGGATATAGCGTGGATACGCAGTATTTT.

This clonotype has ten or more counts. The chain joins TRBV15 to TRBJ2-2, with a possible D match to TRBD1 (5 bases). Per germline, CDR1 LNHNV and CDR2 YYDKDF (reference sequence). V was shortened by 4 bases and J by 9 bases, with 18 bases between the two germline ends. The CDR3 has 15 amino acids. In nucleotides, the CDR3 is TGTGCCACCAGCACTCGGATAACCGCAGGGAGGGAGCTGTTTTTT. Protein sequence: CATSTRITAGRELFF.

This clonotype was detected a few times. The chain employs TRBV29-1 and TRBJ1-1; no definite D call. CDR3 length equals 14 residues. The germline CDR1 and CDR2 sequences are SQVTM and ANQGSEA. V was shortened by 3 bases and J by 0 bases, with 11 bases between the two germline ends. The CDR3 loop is CSVERDGVNTEAFF. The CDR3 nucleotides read TGCAGCGTTGAGAGGGATGGGGTGAACACTGAAGCTTTCTTT.

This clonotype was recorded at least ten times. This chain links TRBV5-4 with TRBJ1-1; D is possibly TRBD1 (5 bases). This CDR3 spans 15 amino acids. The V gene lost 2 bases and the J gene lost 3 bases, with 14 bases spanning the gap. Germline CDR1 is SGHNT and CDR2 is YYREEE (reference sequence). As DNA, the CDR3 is TGTGCCAGCAGCTTCGGGGGGAAGGAGGACACTGAAGCTTTCTTT. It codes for CASSFGGKEDTEAFF.

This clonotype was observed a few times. The DNA for the CDR3 is TGTGCCAGCAGCCTTTCTAGCGGGGGGAGCACAGATACGCAGTATTTT. Translating gives CASSLSSGGSTDTQYF. The rearrangement joins TRBV7-2 to TRBJ2-3; TRBD2 agrees at 11 bases. The trim removed 5 bases at V and 0 bases at J, leaving 4 bases unmatched. The CDR3 is 16 amino acids. Germline V gives CDR1 SGHTA, CDR2 FQGNSA.

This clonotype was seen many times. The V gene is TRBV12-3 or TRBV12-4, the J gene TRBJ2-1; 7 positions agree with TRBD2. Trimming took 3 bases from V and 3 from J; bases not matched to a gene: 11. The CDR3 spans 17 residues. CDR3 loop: CASSFPSSGPDYNEQFF. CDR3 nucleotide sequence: TGTGCCAGCAGTTTTCCCTCTAGCGGCCCTGACTACAATGAGCAGTTCTTC.

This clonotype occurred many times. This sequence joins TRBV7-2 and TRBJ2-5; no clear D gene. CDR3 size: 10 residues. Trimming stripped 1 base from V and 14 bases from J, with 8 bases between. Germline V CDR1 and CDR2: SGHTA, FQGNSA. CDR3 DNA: TGTGCCAGCAGCTTAGAGCGTCAATACTTC. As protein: CASSLERQYF.

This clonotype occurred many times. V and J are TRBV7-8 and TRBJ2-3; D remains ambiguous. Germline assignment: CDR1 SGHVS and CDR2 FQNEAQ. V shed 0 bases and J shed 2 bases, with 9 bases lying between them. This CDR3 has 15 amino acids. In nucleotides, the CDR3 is TGTGCCAGCAGCTTAGCGCTAAGGGACACAGATACGCAGTATTTT. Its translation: CASSLALRDTDTQYF.

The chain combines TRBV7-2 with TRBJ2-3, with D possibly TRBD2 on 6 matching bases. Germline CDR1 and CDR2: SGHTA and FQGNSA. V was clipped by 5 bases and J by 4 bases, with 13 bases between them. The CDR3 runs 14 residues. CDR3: CASSRDFPPDTQYF. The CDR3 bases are TGTGCCAGCAGCCGGGACTTTCCCCCAGATACGCAGTATTTT. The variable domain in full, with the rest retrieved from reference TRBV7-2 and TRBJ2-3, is GAGVSQSPSNKVTEKGKDVELRCDPISGHTALYWYRQSLGQGLEFLIYFQGNSAPDKSGLPSDRFSAERTGGSVSTLTIQRTQQEDSAVYLCASSRDFPPDTQYFGPGTRLTVL.

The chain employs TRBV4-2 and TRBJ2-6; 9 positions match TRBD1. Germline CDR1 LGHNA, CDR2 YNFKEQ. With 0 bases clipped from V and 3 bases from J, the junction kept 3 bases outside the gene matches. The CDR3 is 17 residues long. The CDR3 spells CASSQDGDRVGANVLTF. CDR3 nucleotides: TGTGCCAGCAGCCAAGACGGGGACAGGGTTGGGGCCAACGTCCTGACTTTC.